This TCR beta chain was documented in a study of T cell repertoires in cytomegalovirus infection. With 5 bases removed from V and 6 bases from J, the gap between germline ends came to 22 bases. Germline CDR1 reads SGHVS; CDR2 reads FQNEAQ. The CDR3 length is 16 residues. MiXCR was run by TCRdb on the reads, yielding one entry per CDR3 protein. The top ten clones hold approximately 30% of a sample with fewer than 200,000 distinct CDR3 sequences, 14% of them seen once. The sequencing input was PBMCs. This sequence joins TRBV7-8 and TRBJ1-1; D perhaps matches TRBD1 (5 bases). The source is a human donor in good health (CMV status not recorded). Some clones in this sample may be carry-over from other donors' samples. In nucleotides, the CDR3 is TGTGCCAGCAGCCGAAGGGATGGGGGGGGGGTCCCTGAAGCTTTCTTT. Protein: CASSRRDGGGVPEAFF.